This TCR beta chain was identified during a study of blood T cells in healthy people across ages. Points from the study as a whole: Long-lived donors had more naive CD4+ cells and higher diversity than aged donors.

This clonotype was seen many times. What it binds is not known. The CDR3 has 15 amino acids. CDR1 and CDR2 from the germline V gene are SGHTA and FQGTGA. Trimming stripped 1 base from V and 2 bases from J, with 12 bases between. Together with a sample-barcoded 5' primer, a J-beta primer mix was included in a second PCR lasting about 6 to 11 cycles. In TCRdb, the 5' RACE reads were re-called with MiXCR into one record per CDR3 protein. The table lists about a million distinct CDR3 sequences, 45% to 50% of them singletons, with roughly 13% in the top ten. This receptor was identified in a man under 40 in good health. This sequence joins TRBV7-3 and TRBJ2-7, with D possibly matching TRBD1 (5 bases). What was sequenced was blood. CDR3 sequence (DNA): TGTGCCAGCAGCTTAAGCCCAGGGATTACCTACGAGCAGTACTTC. As protein: CASSLSPGITYEQYF.